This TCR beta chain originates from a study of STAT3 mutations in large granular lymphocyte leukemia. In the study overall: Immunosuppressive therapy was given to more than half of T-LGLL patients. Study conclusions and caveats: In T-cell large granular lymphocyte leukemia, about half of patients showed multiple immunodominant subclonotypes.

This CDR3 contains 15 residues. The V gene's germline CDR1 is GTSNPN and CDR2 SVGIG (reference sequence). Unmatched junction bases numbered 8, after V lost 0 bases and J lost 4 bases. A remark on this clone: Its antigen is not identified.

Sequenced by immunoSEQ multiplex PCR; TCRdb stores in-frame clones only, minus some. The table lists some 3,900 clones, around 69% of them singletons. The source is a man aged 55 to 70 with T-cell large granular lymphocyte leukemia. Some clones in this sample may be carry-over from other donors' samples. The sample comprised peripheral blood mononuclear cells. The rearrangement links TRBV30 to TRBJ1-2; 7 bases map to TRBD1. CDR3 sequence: CAWSVRGRTGYGYTF. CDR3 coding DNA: TGTGCCTGGAGTGTAAGGGGGCGAACAGGCTATGGCTACACCTTC.